Listed below are T cell receptor beta chains from one sample, sequenced in a study of cytomegalovirus exposure and HLA in healthy donors. The protocol was immunoSEQ multiplex PCR, while the TCRdb copy is restricted to in-frame clones and leaves out a portion. The sample lists 35,000 to 45,000 clones; 55% to 75% were seen once. Sample: PBMCs. These receptors were taken from a man aged 55 to 70 in good health and CMV-seropositive. The CDR3 runs from the conserved cysteine through the conserved F or W. The D gene is left open where the match is weak. Size is stated for part of the rows, as once, few or many counts, or as a class when the clone is expanded.

d_call: TRBD2; clone_size: .; v_call: TRBV7-8; j_call: TRBJ2-1; cdr3_aa: CASSLDPSSGRDEQFF; cdr3_nt: TGTGCCAGCAGCTTAGATCCGTCCAGCGGGAGGGATGAGCAGTTCTTC
d_call: TRBD2; clone_size: .; v_call: TRBV28; j_call: TRBJ2-7; cdr3_aa: CATGLAGAIGYEQYF; cdr3_nt: TGTGCCACAGGACTAGCGGGGGCAATAGGCTACGAGCAGTACTTC
d_call: .; clone_size: .; v_call: TRBV2; j_call: TRBJ1-1; cdr3_aa: CASSVKEGNTEAFF; cdr3_nt: TGTGCCAGCAGTGTCAAGGAGGGGAACACTGAAGCTTTCTTT
d_call: .; clone_size: once; v_call: TRBV28; j_call: TRBJ1-1; cdr3_aa: CASSLWSTEAFF; cdr3_nt: TGTGCCAGCAGTTTATGGAGCACTGAAGCTTTCTTT
d_call: .; clone_size: .; v_call: TRBV5-1; j_call: TRBJ2-7; cdr3_aa: CASSSGQVYEQYF; cdr3_nt: TGCGCCAGCAGCTCGGGACAAGTTTACGAGCAGTACTTC
d_call: .; clone_size: .; v_call: TRBV21-1; j_call: TRBJ2-1; cdr3_aa: CASSKERGRTVNEQFF; cdr3_nt: TGTGCCAGCAGCAAAGAGAGGGGGCGGACAGTCAATGAGCAGTTCTTC
d_call: TRBD2; clone_size: .; v_call: TRBV27; j_call: TRBJ2-5; cdr3_aa: CASSGAGRETQYF; cdr3_nt: TGTGCCAGCAGTGGAGCGGGAAGGGAGACCCAGTACTTC
d_call: TRBD1; clone_size: .; v_call: TRBV30; j_call: TRBJ1-2; cdr3_aa: CAWKLGQRSGYTF; cdr3_nt: TGTGCCTGGAAGTTGGGACAGAGGTCTGGCTACACCTTC
d_call: TRBD2; clone_size: .; v_call: TRBV19; j_call: TRBJ2-3; cdr3_aa: CASTDSGLTDTQYF; cdr3_nt: TGTGCCAGTACGGATAGCGGGCTTACAGATACGCAGTATTTT
d_call: TRBD1; clone_size: .; v_call: TRBV28; j_call: TRBJ1-5; cdr3_aa: CASSRGSQPQHF; cdr3_nt: TGTGCCAGTTCCAGGGGGAGTCAGCCCCAGCATTTT
d_call: .; clone_size: .; v_call: TRBV10-2; j_call: TRBJ2-7; cdr3_aa: CASSAGVSYEQYF; cdr3_nt: TGCGCCAGCAGCGCAGGGGTCTCCTACGAGCAGTACTTC
d_call: TRBD1; clone_size: .; v_call: TRBV7-2; j_call: TRBJ2-5; cdr3_aa: CASSPWTGDWGTQYF; cdr3_nt: TGTGCCAGCAGCCCGTGGACAGGGGACTGGGGGACCCAGTACTTC
d_call: TRBD2; clone_size: once; v_call: TRBV7-2; j_call: TRBJ2-1; cdr3_aa: CASSPSGGRIVVEQFF; cdr3_nt: TGTGCCAGCAGCCCCAGTGGCGGGAGGATAGTTGTTGAGCAGTTCTTC
d_call: TRBD1; clone_size: .; v_call: TRBV19; j_call: TRBJ2-3; cdr3_aa: CASSSGTASTDTQYF; cdr3_nt: TGTGCCAGTAGTAGTGGGACAGCTAGCACAGATACGCAGTATTTT
d_call: TRBD2; clone_size: few; v_call: TRBV5-5; j_call: TRBJ2-7; cdr3_aa: CASMVAGGYEQYF; cdr3_nt: TGTGCCAGCATGGTAGCGGGAGGCTACGAGCAGTACTTC
d_call: .; clone_size: .; v_call: TRBV7-6; j_call: TRBJ1-6; cdr3_aa: CASSLGGPGNSPLHF; cdr3_nt: TGTGCCAGCAGCTTAGGGGGGCCGGGGAATTCACCCCTCCACTTT
d_call: .; clone_size: few; v_call: TRBV7-9; j_call: TRBJ2-4; cdr3_aa: CASSLSHDSDIQYF; cdr3_nt: TGTGCCAGCAGCTTATCCCACGACAGTGACATTCAGTACTTC
d_call: TRBD2; clone_size: .; v_call: TRBV4-3; j_call: TRBJ2-7; cdr3_aa: CASSQETSGTSYEQYF; cdr3_nt: TGCGCCAGCAGCCAAGAGACAAGCGGGACGTCCTACGAGCAGTACTTC
d_call: TRBD1; clone_size: .; v_call: TRBV20-1; j_call: TRBJ2-1; cdr3_aa: CSAKPGTEEFF; cdr3_nt: TGCAGTGCAAAACCCGGGACAGAGGAGTTCTTC
d_call: TRBD1; clone_size: .; v_call: TRBV27; j_call: TRBJ1-2; cdr3_aa: CASSWGGTGLGYTF; cdr3_nt: TGTGCCAGCAGTTGGGGAGGGACAGGGCTTGGCTACACCTTC
d_call: TRBD1; clone_size: .; v_call: TRBV30; j_call: TRBJ2-5; cdr3_aa: CAFRGQETQYF; cdr3_nt: TGTGCCTTCAGGGGGCAAGAGACCCAGTACTTC
d_call: .; clone_size: .; v_call: TRBV28; j_call: TRBJ1-4; cdr3_aa: CASSPGSRGEKLFF; cdr3_nt: TGTGCCAGCAGTCCCGGGTCTCGAGGGGAAAAACTGTTTTTT
d_call: .; clone_size: few; v_call: TRBV11-2; j_call: TRBJ1-4; cdr3_aa: CASSLDRGGDEKLFF; cdr3_nt: TGTGCCAGCAGCTTAGATCGGGGGGGGGATGAAAAACTGTTTTTT
d_call: .; clone_size: .; v_call: TRBV28; j_call: TRBJ2-3; cdr3_aa: CASSPQGRVTDTQYF; cdr3_nt: TGTGCCAGCAGTCCGCAGGGGAGGGTAACAGATACGCAGTATTTT
d_call: TRBD1; clone_size: .; v_call: TRBV28; j_call: TRBJ1-2; cdr3_aa: CASSLLRTGVEGYTF; cdr3_nt: TGTGCCAGCAGTTTGCTCAGGACAGGGGTGGAGGGCTACACCTTC
d_call: TRBD2; clone_size: .; v_call: TRBV19; j_call: TRBJ2-1; cdr3_aa: CASSIFQREKGEQFF; cdr3_nt: TGTGCCAGTAGTATTTTCCAGCGGGAGAAAGGTGAGCAGTTCTTC
d_call: .; clone_size: .; v_call: TRBV19; j_call: TRBJ2-1; cdr3_aa: CASSIDTVRTNEQFF; cdr3_nt: TGTGCCAGTAGTATAGATACAGTTAGGACAAATGAGCAGTTCTTC
d_call: .; clone_size: .; v_call: TRBV28; j_call: TRBJ1-2; cdr3_aa: CASSLTEYGYTF; cdr3_nt: TGTGCCAGCAGTTTAACGGAGTATGGCTACACCTTC
d_call: TRBD2; clone_size: .; v_call: TRBV28; j_call: TRBJ2-7; cdr3_aa: CASRLSSTSYYEQYF; cdr3_nt: TGTGCCAGCAGACTTTCCTCGACTAGCTACTACGAGCAGTACTTC
d_call: TRBD1; clone_size: .; v_call: TRBV5-1; j_call: TRBJ2-3; cdr3_aa: CASSLGGTGGGDTQYF; cdr3_nt: TGCGCCAGCAGCTTGGGAGGGACAGGGGGAGGAGATACGCAGTATTTT
d_call: .; clone_size: .; v_call: TRBV13; j_call: TRBJ2-1; cdr3_aa: CASSPTTSSHNEQFF; cdr3_nt: TGTGCCAGCAGCCCCACTACTAGCTCGCACAATGAGCAGTTCTTC
d_call: .; clone_size: few; v_call: TRBV5-1; j_call: TRBJ2-2; cdr3_aa: CASNSGIWGTGELFF; cdr3_nt: TGCGCCAGCAACTCGGGAATCTGGGGTACCGGGGAGCTGTTTTTT
d_call: TRBD2; clone_size: .; v_call: TRBV27; j_call: TRBJ2-6; cdr3_aa: CASGSGRAGGANVLTF; cdr3_nt: TGTGCCAGCGGTAGCGGGAGGGCCGGTGGGGCCAACGTCCTGACTTTC
d_call: .; clone_size: .; v_call: TRBV5-4; j_call: TRBJ1-2; cdr3_aa: CASSLAGHHYGYTF; cdr3_nt: TGTGCCAGCAGCTTGGCGGGACACCACTATGGCTACACCTTC
d_call: .; clone_size: few; v_call: TRBV11-2; j_call: TRBJ1-1; cdr3_aa: CASSLYETEAFF; cdr3_nt: TGTGCCAGCAGCTTATATGAGACTGAAGCTTTCTTT
d_call: .; clone_size: .; v_call: TRBV5-6; j_call: TRBJ1-1; cdr3_aa: CASSYGTSNTEAFF; cdr3_nt: TGTGCCAGCAGCTATGGGACATCGAACACTGAAGCTTTCTTT
d_call: .; clone_size: few; v_call: TRBV4-1; j_call: TRBJ1-3; cdr3_aa: CASSRGSGNTIYF; cdr3_nt: TGCGCCAGCAGCCGAGGCTCTGGAAACACCATATATTTT
d_call: TRBD1; clone_size: .; v_call: TRBV15; j_call: TRBJ2-4; cdr3_aa: CATSRAAGGQGYIQYF; cdr3_nt: TGTGCCACCAGCAGAGCCGCCGGGGGACAGGGGTACATTCAGTACTTC
d_call: .; clone_size: .; v_call: TRBV18; j_call: TRBJ1-2; cdr3_aa: CASSPSTGQPYGYTF; cdr3_nt: TGTGCCAGCTCACCCTCTACCGGACAGCCCTATGGCTACACCTTC
d_call: .; clone_size: few; v_call: TRBV6-1; j_call: TRBJ2-5; cdr3_aa: CASSEGGQETQYF; cdr3_nt: TGTGCCAGCAGTGAAGGAGGCCAGGAGACCCAGTACTTC
d_call: TRBD1; clone_size: few; v_call: TRBV7-9; j_call: TRBJ2-7; cdr3_aa: CASSSGQGFGEQYF; cdr3_nt: TGTGCCAGCAGCTCAGGACAGGGGTTCGGCGAGCAGTACTTC
d_call: .; clone_size: .; v_call: TRBV27; j_call: TRBJ2-3; cdr3_aa: CASSPMRHPDTQYF; cdr3_nt: TGTGCCAGCAGTCCCATGAGACACCCAGATACGCAGTATTTT
d_call: .; clone_size: .; v_call: TRBV7-2; j_call: TRBJ2-7; cdr3_aa: CASSFGGRGYEQYF; cdr3_nt: TGTGCCAGCAGCTTTGGAGGGAGAGGTTACGAGCAGTACTTC
d_call: .; clone_size: few; v_call: TRBV19; j_call: TRBJ2-5; cdr3_aa: CASSIGRRGQETQYF; cdr3_nt: TGTGCCAGTAGTATCGGCCGCAGGGGCCAAGAGACCCAGTACTTC